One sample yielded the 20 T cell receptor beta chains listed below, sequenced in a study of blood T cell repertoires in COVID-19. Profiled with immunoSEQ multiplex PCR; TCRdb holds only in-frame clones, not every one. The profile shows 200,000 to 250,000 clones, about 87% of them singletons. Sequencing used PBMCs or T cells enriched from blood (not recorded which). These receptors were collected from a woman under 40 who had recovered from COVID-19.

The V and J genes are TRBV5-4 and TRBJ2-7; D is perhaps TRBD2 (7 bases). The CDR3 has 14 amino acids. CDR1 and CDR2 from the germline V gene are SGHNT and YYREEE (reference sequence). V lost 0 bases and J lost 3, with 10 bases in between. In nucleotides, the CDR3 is TGTGCCAGCAGCTTGGGAGGGGGGGACTACGAGCAGTACTTC. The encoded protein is CASSLGGGDYEQYF.

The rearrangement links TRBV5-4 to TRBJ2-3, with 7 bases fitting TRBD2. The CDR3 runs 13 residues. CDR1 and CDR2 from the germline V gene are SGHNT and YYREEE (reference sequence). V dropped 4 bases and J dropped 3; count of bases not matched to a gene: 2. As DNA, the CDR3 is TGTGCCAGCAGCAGGACTAGGACAGATACGCAGTATTTT. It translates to CASSRTRTDTQYF.

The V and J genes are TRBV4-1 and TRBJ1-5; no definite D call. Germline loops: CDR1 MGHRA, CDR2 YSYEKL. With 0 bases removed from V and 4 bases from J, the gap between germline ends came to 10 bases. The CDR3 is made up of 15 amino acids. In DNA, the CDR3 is TGCGCCAGCAGCCAAGATCTTGCGGTTAATCAGCCCCAGCATTTT. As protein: CASSQDLAVNQPQHF.

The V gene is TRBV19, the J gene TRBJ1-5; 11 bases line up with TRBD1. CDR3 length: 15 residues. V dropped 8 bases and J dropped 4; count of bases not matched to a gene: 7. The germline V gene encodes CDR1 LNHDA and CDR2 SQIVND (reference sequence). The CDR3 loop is CASGTGGFGNQPQHF. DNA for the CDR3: TGTGCCAGTGGGACAGGGGGTTTTGGAAATCAGCCCCAGCATTTT.

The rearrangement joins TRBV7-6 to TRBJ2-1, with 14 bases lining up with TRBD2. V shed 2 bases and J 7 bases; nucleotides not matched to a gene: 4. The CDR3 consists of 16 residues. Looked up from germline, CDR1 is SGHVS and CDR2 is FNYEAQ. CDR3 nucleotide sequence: TGTGCCAGCAGCTTACGGACTAGCGGGGGGAAAAATGAGCAGTTCTTC. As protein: CASSLRTSGGKNEQFF.

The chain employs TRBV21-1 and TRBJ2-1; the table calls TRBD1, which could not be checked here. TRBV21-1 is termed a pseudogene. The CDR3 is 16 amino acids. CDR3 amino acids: CASSKLLDRTYNEQFF. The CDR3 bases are TGTGCCAGCAGCAAACTCCTGGACAGAACTTACAATGAGCAGTTCTTC.

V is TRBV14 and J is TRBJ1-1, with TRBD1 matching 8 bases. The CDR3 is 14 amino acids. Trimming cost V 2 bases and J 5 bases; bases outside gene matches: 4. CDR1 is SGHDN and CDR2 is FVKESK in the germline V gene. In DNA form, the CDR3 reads TGTGCCAGCAGCCAACAGGGGGCGAGAACTGAAGCTTTCTTT. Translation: CASSQQGARTEAFF.

The CDR3 sequence: CSVAVREDTEAFF. In DNA, the CDR3 is TGCAGCGTTGCGGTCCGGGAGGACACTGAAGCTTTCTTT. The gene calls are TRBV29-1 and TRBJ1-1; D gene uncertain. V was pared by 4 bases and J by 3 bases, with 12 bases between. Germline loops: CDR1 SQVTM, CDR2 ANQGSEA. This CDR3 comprises 13 residues.

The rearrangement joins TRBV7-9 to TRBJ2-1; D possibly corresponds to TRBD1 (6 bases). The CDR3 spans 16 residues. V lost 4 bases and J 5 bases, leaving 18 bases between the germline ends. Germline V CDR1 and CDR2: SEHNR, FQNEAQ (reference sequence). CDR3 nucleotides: TGTGCCAGCAGCTCTATAGGCACAGGGCGAAACAATGAGCAGTTCTTC. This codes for CASSSIGTGRNNEQFF.

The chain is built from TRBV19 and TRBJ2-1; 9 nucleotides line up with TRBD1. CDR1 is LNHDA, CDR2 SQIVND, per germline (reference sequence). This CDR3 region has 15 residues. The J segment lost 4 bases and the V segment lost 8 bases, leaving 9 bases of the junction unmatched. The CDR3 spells CASSGQGMMYNEQFF. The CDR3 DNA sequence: TGTGCCAGTTCAGGACAGGGGATGATGTACAATGAGCAGTTCTTC.

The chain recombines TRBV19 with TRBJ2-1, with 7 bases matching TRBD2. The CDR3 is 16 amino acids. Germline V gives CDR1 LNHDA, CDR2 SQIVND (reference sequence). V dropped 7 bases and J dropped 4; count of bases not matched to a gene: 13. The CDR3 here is CASMGTVTSFYNEQFF. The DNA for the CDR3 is TGTGCCAGTATGGGGACTGTGACTAGCTTTTACAATGAGCAGTTCTTC.

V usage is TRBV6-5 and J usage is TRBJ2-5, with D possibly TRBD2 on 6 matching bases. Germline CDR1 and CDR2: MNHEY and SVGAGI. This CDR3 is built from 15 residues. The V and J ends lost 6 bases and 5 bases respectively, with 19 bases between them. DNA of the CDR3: TGTGCCAGCAGCCGTGAGACAGCCCGGGGGGAGACCCAGTACTTC. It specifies CASSRETARGETQYF.

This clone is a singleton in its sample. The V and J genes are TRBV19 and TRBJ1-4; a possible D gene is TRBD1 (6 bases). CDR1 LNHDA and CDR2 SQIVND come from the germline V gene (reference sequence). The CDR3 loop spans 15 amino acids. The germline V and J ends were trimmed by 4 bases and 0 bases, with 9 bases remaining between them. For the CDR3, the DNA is TGTGCCAGTAGTAGGGGACACCCAACTAATGAAAAACTGTTTTTT. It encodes CASSRGHPTNEKLFF.

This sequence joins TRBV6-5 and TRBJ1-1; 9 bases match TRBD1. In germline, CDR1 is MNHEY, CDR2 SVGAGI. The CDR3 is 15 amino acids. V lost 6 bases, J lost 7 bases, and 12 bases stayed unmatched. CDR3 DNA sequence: TGTGCCAGCAGCAGGGACAGGGCACGCACGGGTGAAGCTTTCTTT. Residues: CASSRDRARTGEAFF.

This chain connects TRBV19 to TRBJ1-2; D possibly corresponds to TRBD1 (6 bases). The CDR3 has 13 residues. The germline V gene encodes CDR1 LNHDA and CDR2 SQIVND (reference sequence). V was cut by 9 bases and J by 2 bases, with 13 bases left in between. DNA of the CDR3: TGTGCCAGCACACAGGGAGTGAACTATGGCTACACCTTC. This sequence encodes CASTQGVNYGYTF. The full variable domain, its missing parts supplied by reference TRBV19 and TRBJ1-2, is DGGITQSPKYLFRKEGQNVTLSCEQNLNHDAMYWYRQDPGQGLRLIYYSQIVNDFQKGDIAEGYSVSREKKESFPLTVTSAQKNPTAFYLCASTQGVNYGYTFGSGTRLTVV.

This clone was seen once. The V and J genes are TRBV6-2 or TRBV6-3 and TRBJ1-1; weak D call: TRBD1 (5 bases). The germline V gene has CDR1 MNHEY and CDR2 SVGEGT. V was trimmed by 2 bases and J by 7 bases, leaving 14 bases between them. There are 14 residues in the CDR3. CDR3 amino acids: CASSYATAGFEAFF. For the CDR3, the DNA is TGTGCCAGCAGTTACGCGACAGCAGGGTTTGAAGCTTTCTTT.

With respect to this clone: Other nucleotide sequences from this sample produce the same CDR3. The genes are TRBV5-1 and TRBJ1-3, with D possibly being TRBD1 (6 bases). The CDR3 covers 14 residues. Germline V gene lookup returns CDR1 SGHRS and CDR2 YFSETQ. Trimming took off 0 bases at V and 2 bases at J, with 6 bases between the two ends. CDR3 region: CASSLAGAGNTIYF. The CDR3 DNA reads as TGCGCCAGCAGCTTGGCAGGGGCTGGAAACACCATATATTTT.

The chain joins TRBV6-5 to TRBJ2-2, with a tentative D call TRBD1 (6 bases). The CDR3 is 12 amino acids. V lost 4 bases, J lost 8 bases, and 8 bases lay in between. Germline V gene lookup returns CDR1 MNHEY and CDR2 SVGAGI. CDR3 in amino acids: CASSSDRGELFF. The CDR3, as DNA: TGTGCCAGCAGTTCCGACAGGGGGGAGCTGTTTTTT.

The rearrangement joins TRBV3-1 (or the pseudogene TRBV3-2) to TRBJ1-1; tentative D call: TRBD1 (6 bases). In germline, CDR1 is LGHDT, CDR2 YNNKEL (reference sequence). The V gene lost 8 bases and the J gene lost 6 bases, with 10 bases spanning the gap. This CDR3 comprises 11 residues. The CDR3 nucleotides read TGTGCCAGCCAGGGGATCGCTGAAGCTTTCTTT. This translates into CASQGIAEAFF.

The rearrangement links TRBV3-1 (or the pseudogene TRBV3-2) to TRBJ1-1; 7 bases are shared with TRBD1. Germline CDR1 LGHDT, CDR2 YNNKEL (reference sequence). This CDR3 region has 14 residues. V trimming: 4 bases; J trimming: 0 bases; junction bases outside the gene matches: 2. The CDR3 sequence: CASSLQGLNTEAFF. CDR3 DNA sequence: TGTGCCAGCAGCCTACAGGGGCTGAACACTGAAGCTTTCTTT.